The 26 T cell receptor beta chains presented below share a single source sample, sequenced in a study of regulatory T cells in long-lasting Graves disease. With iRepertoire HTBI primers and Arm-PCR of CDR3 regions, TCR beta libraries were built. TCRdb recomputed calls from the multiplex PCR reads with MiXCR, one row per CDR3 protein. The table shows about 430,000 distinct CDR3 sequences, with around 23% occurring only once. Time point in this sample: persistent/refractory GD, antithyroid drugs over 5 years with positive TRAb. From PBMCs, RNA was extracted and then used to make the TCR library. The specimen was peripheral blood mononuclear cells (PBMCs), collected when the disease was refractory, from a patient treated with antithyroid drugs. The receptors stem from a female donor with Graves disease.

This clonotype was seen a handful of times. The J gene is TRBJ2-2, the V gene TRBV27; D not resolved. The germline CDR1 and CDR2 sequences are MNHEY and SMNVEV (reference sequence). V was clipped by 6 bases and J by 7 bases, with 12 bases between them. There are 13 residues in the CDR3. The CDR3 loop reads CASSRTSRGELFF. In DNA, the CDR3 is TGTGCCAGCAGCCGGACCTCACGCGGGGAGCTGTTTTTT.

On this clonotype itself: At one of its ends the junction is not consistent with the germline gene, which may arise from a read error. This chain links TRBV18 with TRBJ1-1; D call uncertain. The CDR3 spans 14 residues. CDR1 is KGHSH and CDR2 is LQKENI in the germline V gene. Here the CDR3 DNA reads TGTGCCGGCTCACCGAAGATTCTGAACACTGAAGCTTTCTTT. Translating it yields CAGSPKILNTEAFF. Looking up the rest from reference TRBV18 and TRBJ1-1 gives the full variable domain: NAGVMQNPRHLVRRRGQEARLRCSPMKGHSHVYWYRQLPEEGLKFMVYLQKENIIDESGMPKERFSAEFPKEGPSILRIQQVVRGDSAAYFCAGSPKILNTEAFFGQGTRLTVV.

The gene calls are TRBV5-1 and TRBJ2-7, with 15 positions matching TRBD2. The CDR3 has 18 residues. V was clipped by 4 bases and J by 4 bases; unmatched bases: 12. Per the germline V gene, CDR1 is SGHRS and CDR2 is YFSETQ. The CDR3 region is CASSRLGTSGRPMYEQYF. The CDR3 DNA sequence: TGCGCCAGCAGCCGCCTAGGGACTAGCGGGAGGCCAATGTACGAGCAGTACTTC.

This clonotype has a count of ten or more. The chain links TRBV29-1 to TRBJ1-1; D is ambiguous. Trimming took off 5 bases at V and 3 bases at J, with 13 bases between the two ends. The CDR3 runs 13 residues. Looked up from germline, CDR1 is SQVTM and CDR2 is ANQGSEA. The DNA of the CDR3 is TGCAGCGTTCTGGAAAGGTATGACACTGAAGCTTTCTTT. It translates to CSVLERYDTEAFF.

This clonotype showed up many times. V and J are TRBV18 and TRBJ1-1; perhaps TRBD1 as D (6 bases). The CDR3 is 16 amino acids. Germline CDR1 KGHSH, CDR2 LQKENI. The V end was cut by 1 base, the J end by 1 base, with 13 bases between. The CDR3 DNA reads TGTGCCAGCTCACCACAAGGACAGCTTAAGAACACTGAAGCTTTCTTT. It encodes CASSPQGQLKNTEAFF.

Turning to this clonotype: A read error may be the cause here, since a much bigger clone is one base away. The chain is built from TRBV6-1 and TRBJ2-5, with D unclear. In germline, CDR1 is MNHNS, CDR2 SASEGT. This CDR3 contains 14 residues. The CDR3 here is CASRVRSTQGTQYF. CDR3 sequence (DNA): TGTGCCAGCCGCGTGAGGAGCACCCAAGGGACCCAGTACTTC.

The chain combines TRBV28 with TRBJ2-1; TRBD2 aligns across 7 bases. Per germline, CDR1 MDHEN and CDR2 SYDVKM. The CDR3 is made up of 16 amino acids. V shed 5 bases, J shed 0 bases, and the junction held 7 bases outside the gene matches. The CDR3 DNA reads as TGTGCCAGCAGTCTATTCCGCGGGAGCTCCTACAATGAGCAGTTCTTC. It encodes CASSLFRGSSYNEQFF.

This clonotype was counted many times. This chain joins TRBV3-1 and TRBJ2-4, with 8 bases lining up with TRBD2. Germline assignment: CDR1 LGHDT and CDR2 YNNKEL (reference sequence). The CDR3 is made up of 16 amino acids. V trimming: 1 base; J trimming: 1 base; junction bases outside the gene matches: 3. CDR3 in amino acids: CASSQAGGRAKNIQYF. The CDR3 nucleotides read TGTGCCAGCAGCCAAGCCGGCGGGAGGGCCAAAAACATTCAGTACTTC.

In this sample, this clonotype turned up many times. The CDR3 spells CSADRDNEQYF. Written as DNA, the CDR3 is TGCAGTGCCGACAGGGACAACGAGCAGTACTTC. This chain links TRBV20-1 with TRBJ2-7, with 7 bases lining up with TRBD1. CDR3 size: 11 residues. The J segment lost 5 bases and the V segment lost 6 bases, leaving 4 bases of the junction unmatched. Germline V gene sequence: CDR1 DFQATT, CDR2 SNEGSKA (reference sequence).

In this sample, this clonotype turned up a few times. CDR3 bases: TGTGCCAGCAGCAAGACGGACGGATACGAGCAGTACTTC. Protein: CASSKTDGYEQYF. V gene TRBV9 combines with J gene TRBJ2-7; D is uncertain. This CDR3 is 13 amino acids long. With 4 bases removed from V and 4 bases from J, the gap between germline ends came to 12 bases. Germline assignment: CDR1 SGDLS and CDR2 YYNGEE.

This clonotype was detected a few times. J is TRBJ2-1 and V is TRBV27, with 8 bases matching TRBD2. Per germline, CDR1 MNHEY and CDR2 SMNVEV (reference sequence). V gave up 0 bases and J gave up 1 base; unmatched junction bases: 2. The CDR3 totals 16 residues. CDR3 nucleotides: TGTGCCAGCAGTTTATCTAGCGGGATTTCCTACAATGAGCAGTTCTTC. Translated: CASSLSSGISYNEQFF.

This clonotype has a handful of counts. The CDR3 coding sequence is TGTGCCAGCAGGCTTAGCGGGAGAGGGTCCTACAATGAGCAGTTCTTC. It specifies CASRLSGRGSYNEQFF. The chain recombines TRBV5-8 with TRBJ2-1, with 9 bases aligning to TRBD2. CDR3 length: 16 amino acids. Trimming at V came to 5 bases and at J to 1 base, leaving 7 bases not matched to a gene. Germline loops: CDR1 SGHTS, CDR2 YDEGEE.

The genes are TRBV6-4 and TRBJ1-1, with 7 bases aligning to TRBD1. The CDR3 is 19 residues long. V lost 1 base to trimming and J lost 1 base; unmatched junction nucleotides: 15. Germline lookup yields CDR1 MRHNA and CDR2 SNTAGT. This CDR3 reads CASSDFLLSLGQTNTEAFF. Here the CDR3 DNA reads TGTGCCAGCAGTGACTTTTTGCTATCCCTGGGACAGACGAACACTGAAGCTTTCTTT.

The chain uses TRBV11-2 and TRBJ2-7, with 11 positions matching TRBD1. Germline V gene sequence: CDR1 SGHAT, CDR2 FQNNGV. The CDR3 spans 16 residues. Germline trimming cut 5 bases from V and 2 bases from J; bases unmatched to any gene: 8. CDR3 DNA: TGTGCCAGCAGCCAAGCTAGGACAGGGGGCGCCTACGAGCAGTACTTC. It codes for CASSQARTGGAYEQYF.

The rearrangement links TRBV2 to TRBJ2-3; TRBD2 matches at 7 bases. This CDR3 comprises 15 residues. CDR1 is SNHLY and CDR2 is FYNNEI in the germline V gene. Trimming took 8 bases from V and 0 from J; bases not matched to a gene: 8. The CDR3 region has the DNA TGTGCCAGCCAACCCACTAGCGTCAGCACAGATACGCAGTATTTT. Translated, it gives CASQPTSVSTDTQYF.

DNA for the CDR3: TGTGCCAGCAGCTTCCCGGGACAGGGTGTCACCGGGGAGCTGTTTTTT. Protein product: CASSFPGQGVTGELFF. This rearrangement joins TRBV13 to TRBJ2-2, with 9 bases aligning to TRBD1. Germline V gene lookup returns CDR1 PRHDT and CDR2 FYEKMQ (reference sequence). Unmatched junction bases numbered 6, after V lost 3 bases and J lost 4 bases. This CDR3 region has 16 residues.

This clonotype was detected ten times or more. The chain employs TRBV6-5 and TRBJ2-7; 11 nucleotides match TRBD1. Germline V lookup: CDR1 MNHEY, CDR2 SVGAGI. CDR3 length: 15 residues. V was clipped by 2 bases and J by 7 bases; unmatched bases: 7. CDR3 DNA sequence: TGTGCCAGCAGTTACCCAGGACAGGGGGCGGGGGAGCAGTACTTC. Translation gives CASSYPGQGAGEQYF.

The chain joins TRBV19 to TRBJ2-2, with 9 bases matching TRBD2. Germline V CDR1 and CDR2: LNHDA, SQIVND (reference sequence). The CDR3 contains 14 residues. Trimming cost V 7 bases and J 6 bases; bases outside gene matches: 6. The CDR3 loop is CASKGREGAGELFF. The CDR3 region has the DNA TGTGCCAGTAAAGGGCGGGAGGGGGCCGGGGAGCTGTTTTTT.

This clonotype was observed at least ten times. The V gene is TRBV25-1, the J gene TRBJ2-5; the match to TRBD1 covers 10 bases. The V gene's germline CDR1 is MGHDK and CDR2 SYGVNS. This CDR3 spans 15 amino acids. Trimming at V came to 4 bases and at J to 4 bases, leaving 6 bases not matched to a gene. The DNA of the CDR3 is TGTGCCAGCAGTGGTGACAGGGGGCGCAGAGAGACCCAGTACTTC. Amino acid sequence: CASSGDRGRRETQYF.

V gene TRBV5-8 combines with J gene TRBJ1-3; D not resolved. Trimming cost V 0 bases and J 0 bases, with 10 bases left between them. The CDR3 extends over 16 amino acids. From germline, CDR1 is SGHTS and CDR2 YDEGEE. This CDR3 is CASSLAGRSSGNTIYF. The CDR3 DNA follows: TGTGCCAGCAGCTTGGCCGGGCGGAGCTCTGGAAACACCATATATTTT.

The chain joins TRBV4-1 to TRBJ1-3, with TRBD1 matching over 8 bases. Germline-derived CDR1 and CDR2 are MGHRA and YSYEKL. After removal of 5 bases from V and 8 bases from J, the junction contained 11 bases not matched to a gene. This CDR3 is 15 amino acids long. CDR3 residues: CASSRQGTLGDTIYF. In nucleotides, the CDR3 is TGCGCCAGCAGCAGACAGGGGACCCTAGGAGACACCATATATTTT.

V gene TRBV20-1 combines with J gene TRBJ2-7; the match to TRBD1 covers 8 bases. Germline V gene lookup returns CDR1 DFQATT and CDR2 SNEGSKA (reference sequence). Unmatched junction bases numbered 5, after V lost 6 bases and J lost 1 base. CDR3 length: 13 residues. CDR3 coding DNA: TGCAGTGCACAACAGGGGGGATCCTACGAGCAGTACTTC. It encodes CSAQQGGSYEQYF.

The chain recombines TRBV4-1 with TRBJ1-1; D not resolved. The germline V and J ends were trimmed by 2 bases and 6 bases, with 13 bases remaining between them. Germline-derived CDR1 and CDR2 are MGHRA and YSYEKL. The CDR3 is made up of 14 amino acids. The CDR3 DNA is TGCGCCAGCAGCCAACCTATCGTGCGCCCTGAAGCTTTCTTT. It is translated as CASSQPIVRPEAFF.

There are a few counts of this clonotype. This rearrangement joins TRBV5-6 to TRBJ2-1; possibly TRBD1 for D (5 bases). Germline V gene data show CDR1 as SGHDT and CDR2 as YYEEEE. Between the trimmed V and J ends, which lost 2 bases and 4 bases, there was a span of 13 bases. The CDR3 extends over 15 amino acids. CDR3 sequence (DNA): TGTGCCAGCAGCTTTCTTGACAGACAGTACAATGAGCAGTTCTTC. The encoded protein is CASSFLDRQYNEQFF.

This clonotype was detected ten times or more. The DNA is left out, because the CDR3 cannot be placed on it with certainty; the CDR3 is given as TCRdb lists it. The CDR3 region is CASSFWTRPGANEKLFF. The rearrangement uses TRBV11-2 and TRBJ1-4; TRBD1 reflects the table's D call only, with no check against the DNA. The CDR3 length is 17 residues, termini included. CDR1 SGHAT and CDR2 FQNNGV come from the germline V gene.

CDR3 amino acids: CASSRRATEQYF. The CDR3 coding sequence is TGTGCCAGCAGCCGAAGGGCTACCGAGCAGTACTTC. This chain uses TRBV3-1 with TRBJ2-7; D is unclear. This CDR3 has 12 residues. Per germline, CDR1 LGHDT and CDR2 YNNKEL (reference sequence). Trimming took off 4 bases at V and 6 bases at J, with 10 bases between the two ends.